This TCR beta chain was sequenced during a study of blood T cell repertoires in COVID-19. Study context: T cells, B-cell-depleted T cells, or PBMCs supplied cDNA or gDNA.

Per germline, CDR1 LNHNV and CDR2 YYDKDF (reference sequence). V was pared by 5 bases and J by 2 bases, with 13 bases between. This CDR3 comprises 14 residues. Study processing details: Amplifying reference gene primers gave estimates of nucleated cell counts. TCRdb's copy holds only in-frame clones and misses some; the assay was immunoSEQ multiplex PCR. V and J calls and clone size are those listed in that table; D and trimming were worked out from the DNA. The sample has roughly 390,000 clones, around 87% seen once. Sequencing input: peripheral blood. The rearrangement links TRBV15 to TRBJ2-7; a possible D gene is TRBD1 (5 bases). The receptor was derived from a woman between 25 and 40 years old with COVID-19, enrolled during active disease. The CDR3 is CATSPQGSPYEQYF. In DNA, the CDR3 is TGTGCCACCAGCCCCCAGGGATCCCCCTACGAGCAGTACTTC.